This T cell receptor (beta chain) was sequenced during a study of cytomegalovirus exposure and HLA in healthy donors. Germline V CDR1 and CDR2: SGHDT, YYEEEE. J gave up 0 bases and V 0 bases, and 6 bases lay outside the gene matches. The CDR3 extends over 17 amino acids. Use of 60 Vbeta and 13 Jbeta primers characterized the PCR. The table came from immunoSEQ multiplex PCR; TCRdb's copy has only in-frame clones and leaves some out. The sample shows approximately 200,000 clones, around 80% of them seen only once. Sequencing was carried out using PBMCs. This receptor was identified in a woman under 30 in good health and CMV-seropositive. This chain uses TRBV5-6 with TRBJ2-3; 8 bases are shared with TRBD2. CDR3 protein: CASSLVLAGGSTDTQYF. The CDR3 DNA reads as TGTGCCAGCAGCTTGGTTCTCGCGGGGGGCAGCACAGATACGCAGTATTTT.